The 22 T cell receptor beta chains in this list originate from one sample, sequenced in a study of patients and donors after allogeneic stem cell transplantation. TCRdb itself ran the RT-PCR reads through MiXCR, one entry per CDR3 protein. The data show about 87,000 distinct CDR3 sequences, roughly 5.2% seen once. The sequencing input was blood, either unsorted or a sorted T cell fraction (not recorded which). These receptors were taken from a human donor who was either an allogeneic HSCT recipient or a stem cell or donor lymphocyte infusion donor (not recorded which). It is not recorded whose cells these are; they may come from a transplant donor.

In its sample, this clonotype was seen many times. The rearrangement uses TRBV2 and TRBJ2-6; D gene ambiguous. The V gene's germline CDR1 is SNHLY and CDR2 FYNNEI. The CDR3 covers 11 residues. V gave up 7 bases and J gave up 4 bases, with 2 bases separating them. The CDR3 nucleotides read TGTGCCAGCAAGGGGGCCAACGTCCTGACTTTC. This codes for CASKGANVLTF.

This clonotype has a count of ten or more. J is TRBJ2-1 and V is TRBV9; 9 bases match TRBD2. There are 17 residues in the CDR3. Unmatched junction bases numbered 15, after V lost 4 bases and J lost 7 bases. CDR1 is SGDLS, CDR2 YYNGEE, per germline. The CDR3 region is CASSNSPGLAATNEQFF. The DNA of the CDR3 is TGTGCCAGCAGCAATTCTCCGGGACTAGCTGCTACTAATGAGCAGTTCTTC.

This clonotype occurred a few times. The rearrangement joins TRBV5-6 to TRBJ2-2, with 9 bases matching TRBD1. Unmatched junction bases numbered 1, after V lost 0 bases and J lost 1 base. CDR1 is SGHDT, CDR2 YYEEEE, per germline. CDR3 size: 16 residues. The CDR3 DNA reads as TGTGCCAGCAGCTTGGTGGGACAGGGGAACACCGGGGAGCTGTTTTTT. Residues: CASSLVGQGNTGELFF.

There are many counts of this clonotype. The genes are TRBV28 and TRBJ2-4; 9 nucleotides match TRBD1. Trimming cost V 7 bases and J 2 bases; bases outside gene matches: 6. In germline, CDR1 is MDHEN, CDR2 SYDVKM. The CDR3 is 15 amino acids. The CDR3 nucleotides are TGTGCCAGCATTCCAACAGGGGGCTCCAAAAACATTCAGTACTTC. Its protein product is CASIPTGGSKNIQYF.

This clonotype was counted ten times or more. The V and J genes are TRBV2 and TRBJ1-1; TRBD1 is a possible D gene (5 bases). The CDR3 covers 15 residues. V lost 5 bases, J lost 0 bases, and 13 bases lay in between. Germline V CDR1 and CDR2: SNHLY, FYNNEI. In DNA, the CDR3 is TGTGCCAGCAGTTCCAAGACAGCTATGAACACTGAAGCTTTCTTT. Its protein product is CASSSKTAMNTEAFF.

This chain uses TRBV5-1 with TRBJ2-7; 10 nucleotides match TRBD2. Germline loops: CDR1 SGHRS, CDR2 YFSETQ. The CDR3 has 16 residues. V was pared by 0 bases and J by 5 bases, with 8 bases of the junction left unmatched. This CDR3 is CASSLGGAGGGNEQYF. Here the CDR3 DNA reads TGCGCCAGCAGCTTGGGAGGAGCGGGAGGGGGAAACGAGCAGTACTTC.

This clonotype was recorded many times. J is TRBJ2-7 and V is TRBV9; 8 bases are shared with TRBD2. The germline V gene has CDR1 SGDLS and CDR2 YYNGEE. Trimming at V came to 3 bases and at J to 3 bases, leaving 8 bases not matched to a gene. The CDR3 is 15 residues long. CDR3 coding DNA: TGTGCCAGCAGCGCATCGGGACTAGATTTCTACGAGCAGTACTTC. Translated: CASSASGLDFYEQYF.

In the case of this clonotype: This may be a read error: a much more frequent sequence differs by one nucleotide. The chain has TRBV18 and TRBJ1-1; D gene uncertain. V was trimmed by 3 bases and J by 3 bases, leaving 14 bases between them. CDR1 is KGHSH, CDR2 LQKENI, per germline. The CDR3 is 15 residues long. This chain's CDR3 is CASSPVWQVDTEAFF. In DNA form, the CDR3 reads TGTGCCAGCTCACCCGTATGGCAGGTAGACACTGAAGCTTTCTTT.

This clonotype was counted ten times or more. This chain links TRBV12-3 or TRBV12-4 with TRBJ2-1, with TRBD2 matching over 8 bases. The length of the CDR3 is 17 residues. The V and J ends lost 2 bases and 3 bases, in that order; junction bases with no gene match: 9. CDR3 DNA: TGTGCCAGCAGTTTAAGAGCGGGAGATTTAGACTACAATGAGCAGTTCTTC. Encoded protein: CASSLRAGDLDYNEQFF.

This clonotype was found a few times. The chain couples TRBV28 to TRBJ2-1; 7 positions match TRBD1. The germline V gene encodes CDR1 MDHEN and CDR2 SYDVKM. V shed 3 bases, J shed 1 base, and the junction held 6 bases outside the gene matches. The CDR3 sequence is 16 residues long. This chain's CDR3 is CASSLPSGQSYNEQFF. The DNA of the CDR3 is TGTGCCAGCAGTTTGCCGTCGGGACAGTCCTACAATGAGCAGTTCTTC.

In its sample, this clonotype was seen many times. The chain links TRBV10-2 to TRBJ1-4; D unclear. The CDR3 has 12 residues. Trimming cost V 2 bases and J 8 bases, with 6 bases left between them. Germline-derived CDR1 and CDR2 are WSHSY and SAAADI. The CDR3 DNA reads as TGCGCCAGCAGTGAGGCTAGCGAAAAACTGTTTTTT. Its translation: CASSEASEKLFF.

The table lists this clonotype with many counts. The CDR3 DNA sequence: TGCGCCAGCAGCCCAAGGATGGTCAATGAGCAGTTCTTC. Protein product: CASSPRMVNEQFF. The gene calls are TRBV5-1 and TRBJ2-1; D remains ambiguous. The germline V gene has CDR1 SGHRS and CDR2 YFSETQ. V dropped 4 bases and J dropped 6 bases, with 11 bases sitting between them. This CDR3 is 13 amino acids long.

This clonotype was recorded at least ten times. The V call is TRBV7-9, the J call TRBJ2-7; 9 bases line up with TRBD1. Trimming cost V 2 bases and J 2 bases; bases outside gene matches: 4. This CDR3 contains 15 residues. CDR1 and CDR2 (germline): SEHNR, FQNEAQ (reference sequence). In nucleotides, the CDR3 is TGTGCCAGCAGCTTATGGACAGGGGCTACCTACGAGCAGTACTTC. This sequence encodes CASSLWTGATYEQYF.

There are many counts of this clonotype. The genes are TRBV20-1 and TRBJ2-7; D is unclear. The CDR3 length is 12 residues. The V gene's germline CDR1 is DFQATT and CDR2 SNEGSKA (reference sequence). Trimming cost V 4 bases and J 4 bases, with 11 bases left between them. The CDR3 bases are TGCAGTGCTACGAAATTAACGTACGAGCAGTACTTC. Residues: CSATKLTYEQYF.

For the CDR3, the DNA is TGTGCCAGCAGCAAGACGCTACAGGGGGCGCTTAACTATGGCTACACCTTC. Residues: CASSKTLQGALNYGYTF. The chain links TRBV5-6 to TRBJ1-2; TRBD1 matches at 9 bases. The CDR3 covers 17 residues. Germline trimming cut 4 bases from V and 1 base from J; bases unmatched to any gene: 11. Germline loops: CDR1 SGHDT, CDR2 YYEEEE.

This clonotype was picked up many times. The V and J genes are TRBV19 and TRBJ1-2, with 10 bases fitting TRBD1. This CDR3 spans 14 amino acids. Germline V gene data show CDR1 as LNHDA and CDR2 as SQIVND (reference sequence). V lost 7 bases, J lost 7 bases, and 9 bases stayed unmatched. The CDR3 loop is CASTGQGGVSGYTF. CDR3 bases: TGTGCCAGTACCGGACAGGGGGGAGTTTCTGGCTACACCTTC.

The table lists this clonotype with many counts. This chain connects TRBV30 to TRBJ2-1; TRBD2 matches at 7 bases. Trimming cost V 5 bases and J 8 bases; bases outside gene matches: 15. There are 15 residues in the CDR3. The germline V gene has CDR1 GTSNPN and CDR2 SVGIG (reference sequence). CDR3 in amino acids: CAWGLVPGKVDEQFF. The CDR3 nucleotides are TGTGCCTGGGGACTAGTTCCGGGGAAGGTGGATGAGCAGTTCTTC.

This chain links TRBV7-9 with TRBJ1-2, with a possible D match to TRBD1 (6 bases). The germline V gene has CDR1 SEHNR and CDR2 FQNEAQ (reference sequence). This CDR3 contains 13 residues. Trimming removed 6 bases from V and 8 bases from J, with 16 bases in between. The CDR3 region is CASSFSRGEGYTF. In DNA form, the CDR3 reads TGTGCCAGCAGTTTTAGTAGGGGGGAAGGCTACACCTTC.

The J gene is TRBJ1-5, the V gene TRBV30; TRBD1 might be the D (6 bases). This CDR3 is built from 14 residues. Trimming took off 0 bases at V and 6 bases at J, with 12 bases between the two ends. Germline values: CDR1 GTSNPN, CDR2 SVGIG (reference sequence). The CDR3 DNA reads as TGTGCCTGGAGTGTACGGGGGGGCCCTCAGCCCCAGCATTTT. It is translated as CAWSVRGGPQPQHF. Complete variable domain (other parts from reference TRBV30 and TRBJ1-5): SQTIHQWPATLVQPVGSPLSLECTVEGTSNPNLYWYRQAAGRGLQLLFYSVGIGQISSEVPQNLSASRPQDRQFILSSKKLLLSDSGFYLCAWSVRGGPQPQHFGDGTRLSIL.

This clonotype occurred a few times. The chain recombines TRBV7-9 with TRBJ1-2; the D is unclear. Germline CDR1 is SEHNR and CDR2 is FQNEAQ (reference sequence). The CDR3 extends over 13 amino acids. The V gene lost 1 base and the J gene lost 8 bases, with 11 bases spanning the gap. CDR3 amino acids: CASSLEASGGYTF. The CDR3 nucleotides are TGTGCCAGCAGCTTAGAAGCAAGTGGGGGCTACACCTTC.

This clonotype was seen at least ten times. This chain links TRBV18 with TRBJ2-7; D gene ambiguous. This CDR3 region has 13 residues. V shed 2 bases and J shed 6 bases, with 11 bases lying between them. The germline V gene has CDR1 KGHSH and CDR2 LQKENI. The CDR3 sequence: CASSPIDNGEQYF. DNA of the CDR3: TGTGCCAGCTCACCAATCGACAATGGCGAGCAGTACTTC.

This clonotype was picked up many times. The chain couples TRBV6-5 to TRBJ2-3; possibly TRBD1 or TRBD2 for D (6 bases each). Germline assignment: CDR1 MNHEY and CDR2 SVGAGI. The CDR3 spans 16 residues. The V gene lost 4 bases and the J gene lost 9 bases, with 23 bases spanning the gap. Here the CDR3 reads CASSSLAVVSTGTQYF. The CDR3 DNA sequence: TGTGCCAGCAGTTCGTTAGCGGTTGTTAGCACAGGGACGCAGTATTTT.